The T cell receptor (beta chain) under discussion was sequenced for a study of blood T cells in healthy people across ages. This clonotype occurred many times. The use of a sample-barcoded 5' primer and a J-beta primer mix characterized a second PCR of 7 to 11 cycles. TCRdb ran MiXCR on the 5' RACE reads and lists one entry per CDR3 protein. Of about 1,600,000 distinct CDR3 sequences in the sample, 42% were seen once. This CDR3 contains 14 residues. Per germline, CDR1 SQVTM and CDR2 ANQGSEA. V was clipped by 8 bases and J by 2 bases, with 16 bases between them. The clonotype was recovered from a woman between 18 and 29 years old in good health. Sequencing was done on a sample of blood. V usage is TRBV29-1 and J usage is TRBJ1-3; D might be TRBD1 (5 bases). The CDR3 DNA reads TGCAGCCATGATATGGGGGGGGCTGGAAACACCATATATTTT. Protein: CSHDMGGAGNTIYF.